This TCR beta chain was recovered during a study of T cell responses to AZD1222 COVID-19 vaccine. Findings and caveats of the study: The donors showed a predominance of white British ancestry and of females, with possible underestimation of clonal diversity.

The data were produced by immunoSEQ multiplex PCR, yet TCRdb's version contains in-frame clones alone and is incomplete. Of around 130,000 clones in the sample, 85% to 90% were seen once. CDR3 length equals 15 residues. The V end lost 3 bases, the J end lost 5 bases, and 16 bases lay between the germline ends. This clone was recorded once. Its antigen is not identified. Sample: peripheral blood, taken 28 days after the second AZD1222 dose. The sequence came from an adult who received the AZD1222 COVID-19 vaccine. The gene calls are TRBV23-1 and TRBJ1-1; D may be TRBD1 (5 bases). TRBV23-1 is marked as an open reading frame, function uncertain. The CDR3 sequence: CASSHIGGPATEAFF. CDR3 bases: TGCGCCAGCAGTCATATCGGGGGTCCCGCAACTGAAGCTTTCTTT.